These 27 T cell receptor beta chains were all obtained from the same sample, sequenced in a study of blood T cells in healthy people across ages. The use of a sample-barcoded 5' primer and a J-beta primer mix characterized a second PCR of roughly 7 to 11 cycles. TCRdb called the 5' RACE reads again in MiXCR, with one record for every CDR3 protein. Counted here are some 920,000 distinct CDR3 sequences, roughly half occurring once; the ten biggest clones make up around a fifth. The sequencing input was blood. The source of these receptors is a woman aged 55 to 70 in good health.

This clonotype was picked up a small number of times. The chain recombines TRBV7-6 with TRBJ2-3, with D possibly TRBD1 on 6 matching bases. Germline V lookup: CDR1 SGHVS, CDR2 FNYEAQ. This CDR3 region has 15 residues. V shed 3 bases and J shed 4 bases, with 14 bases lying between them. CDR3 residues: CASSFRGAEADTQYF. The CDR3 DNA reads as TGTGCCAGCAGCTTCAGGGGCGCAGAAGCAGATACGCAGTATTTT.

The DNA of the CDR3 is TGTGCCAGCAGCTTCACCCTCAGGACAGCGAATGAGCAGTTCTTC. Its translation: CASSFTLRTANEQFF. V is TRBV7-2 and J is TRBJ2-1; TRBD1 might be the D (6 bases). Germline V CDR1 and CDR2: SGHTA, FQGNSA. CDR3 length: 15 residues. Trimming stripped 3 bases from V and 7 bases from J, with 16 bases between. The full variable domain, completed using reference TRBV7-2 and TRBJ2-1, is GAGVSQSPSNKVTEKGKDVELRCDPISGHTALYWYRQSLGQGLEFLIYFQGNSAPDKSGLPSDRFSAERTGGSVSTLTIQRTQQEDSAVYLCASSFTLRTANEQFFGPGTRLTVL.

The sample holds a few counts of this clonotype. This sequence joins TRBV10-3 and TRBJ2-5; 11 bases align to TRBD2. J lost 7 bases, V lost 8 bases, and 0 bases had no gene match. This CDR3 has 11 amino acids. Per the germline V gene, CDR1 is ENHRY and CDR2 is SYGVKD. CDR3 sequence reads: CAIGLAGTQYF. In DNA, the CDR3 is TGTGCCATCGGACTAGCGGGGACCCAGTACTTC.

A word on this clonotype: A read error may produce the germline difference seen at one junction end. This chain links TRBV6-2 or TRBV6-3 with TRBJ2-3; D possibly corresponds to TRBD2 (6 bases). CDR1 and CDR2 from the germline V gene are MNHEY and SVGEGT. This CDR3 contains 15 residues. The CDR3 coding sequence is TGTGCCAGCAGGCCCGGGGGTAGCGGCACGGATACGCAGTATTTT. This translates into CASRPGGSGTDTQYF.

J is TRBJ2-7 and V is TRBV27, with D possibly being TRBD1 or TRBD2 (5 bases each). V lost 3 bases, J lost 3 bases, and 9 bases lay in between. CDR3 size: 13 residues. Germline assignment: CDR1 MNHEY and CDR2 SMNVEV (reference sequence). CDR3 residues: CASSFGADYEQYF. The CDR3 region has the DNA TGTGCCAGCAGTTTCGGGGCAGACTACGAGCAGTACTTC.

This clonotype occurred a few times. The V and J genes are TRBV7-2 and TRBJ2-7; D is possibly TRBD1 (5 bases). Germline assignment: CDR1 SGHTA and CDR2 FQGNSA. V dropped 2 bases and J dropped 2 bases, with 10 bases sitting between them. The CDR3 is 14 residues long. The CDR3 sequence is CASSLSQGTYEQYF. CDR3 nucleotides: TGTGCCAGCAGCTTATCCCAGGGAACCTACGAGCAGTACTTC. Using reference TRBV7-2 and TRBJ2-7 for the parts outside the CDR3, the full variable domain is GAGVSQSPSNKVTEKGKDVELRCDPISGHTALYWYRQSLGQGLEFLIYFQGNSAPDKSGLPSDRFSAERTGGSVSTLTIQRTQQEDSAVYLCASSLSQGTYEQYFGPGTRLTVT.

About this clonotype itself: At one of its ends the junction is not consistent with the germline gene, which may arise from a read error. The genes are TRBV29-1 and TRBJ2-4; D gene unclear. The CDR3 consists of 14 residues. From germline, CDR1 is SQVTM and CDR2 ANQGSEA. The DNA for the CDR3 is TGCAGTGTTGAAGAGTCGACAGCCAAAAACATTCAGTACTTC. Residues: CSVEESTAKNIQYF.

In the case of this clonotype: A much larger clonotype is one base distant, so this may be a read error. The chain has TRBV5-1 and TRBJ2-7; 8 bases are shared with TRBD1. CDR3 length: 15 amino acids. Germline trimming cut 5 bases from V and 7 bases from J; bases unmatched to any gene: 14. Germline-derived CDR1 and CDR2 are SGHRS and YFSETQ. As DNA, the CDR3 is TGCGCCAGCAGTCCCCAGGGGGCATCCTACAATGAGCAGTACTTC. This translates into CASSPQGASYNEQYF.

This clonotype came up a few times. The chain combines TRBV5-1 with TRBJ2-7; the D gene is possibly TRBD2 (6 bases). V was shortened by 4 bases and J by 3 bases, with 11 bases between the two germline ends. There are 13 residues in the CDR3. Per the germline V gene, CDR1 is SGHRS and CDR2 is YFSETQ. As DNA, the CDR3 is TGCGCCAGCAGCCTGCGGGGCCTCTACGAGCAGTACTTC. It codes for CASSLRGLYEQYF.

The chain couples TRBV12-3 or TRBV12-4 to TRBJ2-1; perhaps TRBD1 as D (6 bases). The CDR3 has 14 residues. Trimming pared 9 bases from V and 8 bases from J, leaving 20 bases between. CDR3 residues: CASTSGTPYDEQFF. Here the CDR3 DNA reads TGTGCCAGTACCTCCGGGACACCGTACGATGAGCAGTTCTTC.

V is TRBV29-1 and J is TRBJ2-1; D gene uncertain. Trimming left V 3 bases short and J 0 bases short, with 15 bases between. The CDR3 loop spans 16 amino acids. From germline, CDR1 is SQVTM and CDR2 ANQGSEA. The CDR3 loop reads CSVESVRASSYNEQFF. CDR3 nucleotide sequence: TGCAGCGTTGAGTCTGTAAGGGCCAGCTCCTACAATGAGCAGTTCTTC.

This chain joins TRBV28 and TRBJ1-1; weak D call: TRBD1 (5 bases). The CDR3 runs 10 residues. The germline gives CDR1 MDHEN, CDR2 SYDVKM. V dropped 9 bases and J dropped 8 bases, with 10 bases sitting between them. The CDR3 DNA is TGTGCCAGGGACTCAGGGGAAGCTTTCTTT. Translated: CARDSGEAFF. Together with reference TRBV28 and TRBJ1-1, the CDR3 gives the full variable domain: DVKVTQSSRYLVKRTGEKVFLECVQDMDHENMFWYRQDPGLGLRLIYFSYDVKMKEKGDIPEGYSVSREKKERFSLILESASTNQTSMYLCARDSGEAFFGQGTRLTVV.

The V gene is TRBV15, the J gene TRBJ2-4, with 12 bases that match TRBD1. The CDR3 contains 17 residues. In germline, CDR1 is LNHNV, CDR2 YYDKDF (reference sequence). Germline trimming cut 3 bases from V and 13 bases from J; bases unmatched to any gene: 16. CDR3 in DNA: TGTGCCACCAGCAGCTTTATCGGGACAGGGGGCGCGGAAGAGCAGTACTTC. Its translation: CATSSFIGTGGAEEQYF.

This chain joins TRBV2 and TRBJ2-7; the D gene is possibly TRBD2 (5 bases). Trimming stripped 6 bases from V and 2 bases from J, with 8 bases between. This CDR3 contains 12 residues. The germline V gene has CDR1 SNHLY and CDR2 FYNNEI. CDR3 sequence reads: CASRRATYEQYF. The CDR3 DNA reads TGTGCCAGCAGGCGGGCAACCTACGAGCAGTACTTC.

There are a few counts of this clonotype. The chain is built from TRBV27 and TRBJ1-1; maybe TRBD1 (6 bases). Trimming left V 3 bases short and J 0 bases short, with 20 bases between. In germline, CDR1 is MNHEY, CDR2 SMNVEV (reference sequence). CDR3 size: 18 residues. The DNA for the CDR3 is TGTGCCAGCAGTTTGGGGGGAGGGGGTGGGACAATGAACACTGAAGCTTTCTTT. It codes for CASSLGGGGGTMNTEAFF.

In this sample, this clonotype turned up a few times. The rearrangement uses TRBV4-2 and TRBJ2-5, with 12 bases lining up with TRBD2. Per germline, CDR1 LGHNA and CDR2 YNFKEQ. V shed 0 bases and J 2 bases; nucleotides not matched to a gene: 10. The CDR3 is made up of 19 amino acids. CDR3 loop: CASSQDRASGRAGQETQYF. CDR3 DNA: TGTGCCAGCAGCCAAGATAGGGCTAGCGGGAGGGCCGGGCAAGAGACCCAGTACTTC.

The genes are TRBV28 and TRBJ2-7; 10 positions match TRBD1. CDR3 size: 14 residues. V gave up 5 bases and J gave up 6 bases; unmatched junction bases: 7. Germline lookup yields CDR1 MDHEN and CDR2 SYDVKM. The CDR3 DNA reads TGTGCCAGCAGTGGGACCGGGACAGGGGTCGAGCAGTACTTC. This translates into CASSGTGTGVEQYF.

The chain has TRBV28 and TRBJ1-5; D not certain. This CDR3 contains 17 residues. V was cut by 4 bases and J by 2 bases, with 18 bases left in between. The germline V gene has CDR1 MDHEN and CDR2 SYDVKM. CDR3 amino acids: CASSSDRVRVGNQPQHF. As DNA, the CDR3 is TGTGCCAGCAGTTCCGATCGAGTTCGCGTGGGCAATCAGCCCCAGCATTTT.

V and J are TRBV20-1 and TRBJ2-1; TRBD2 agrees at 12 bases. Germline assignment: CDR1 DFQATT and CDR2 SNEGSKA (reference sequence). The CDR3 length is 17 residues. V was clipped by 3 bases and J by 8 bases; unmatched bases: 14. The CDR3 here is CSASSLLLAGGSDEQFF. DNA of the CDR3: TGCAGTGCTAGCTCCCTTCTACTAGCGGGAGGTAGTGATGAGCAGTTCTTC.

The chain carries TRBV4-2 and TRBJ1-3, with D unclear. This CDR3 is built from 15 residues. V lost 4 bases to trimming and J lost 4 bases, with 14 bases between them. Germline V gene sequence: CDR1 LGHNA, CDR2 YNFKEQ. The CDR3 coding sequence is TGTGCCAGCAGCCCAATACTGGGGAACGGAAACACCATATATTTT. Translation: CASSPILGNGNTIYF.

V is TRBV5-1 and J is TRBJ2-5; TRBD1 aligns across 10 bases. Germline-derived CDR1 and CDR2 are SGHRS and YFSETQ. There are 16 residues in the CDR3. Trimming cost V 0 bases and J 13 bases; bases outside gene matches: 15. The CDR3 bases are TGCGCCAGCAGCTTGGCCCGGACAGGGGGATCCTGCGAGCGGTACTTC. Amino acids: CASSLARTGGSCERYF.

There are a few counts of this clonotype. V gene TRBV28 combines with J gene TRBJ2-1; a possible D gene is TRBD2 (6 bases). The CDR3 loop spans 15 amino acids. The germline V and J ends were trimmed by 5 bases and 6 bases, with 17 bases remaining between them. Germline V gives CDR1 MDHEN, CDR2 SYDVKM. The CDR3 DNA follows: TGTGCCAGCAGTCCCCGGGCAGGGAGGTTCAATGAGCAGTTCTTC. Amino acid sequence: CASSPRAGRFNEQFF.

As DNA, the CDR3 is TGCAGTGCGATTACAGGGCCAATTGAAAAACTGTTTTTT. Residues: CSAITGPIEKLFF. The chain carries TRBV20-1 and TRBJ1-4; D possibly corresponds to TRBD1 (6 bases). Germline-derived CDR1 and CDR2 are DFQATT and SNEGSKA (reference sequence). The CDR3 contains 13 residues. V was pared by 6 bases and J by 7 bases, with 15 bases between.

Concerning this clonotype itself: Mismatch with germline at one junction end may stem from a read error. The V call is TRBV5-1, the J call TRBJ2-3; D remains unclear. The CDR3 extends over 18 amino acids. Germline assignment: CDR1 SGHRS and CDR2 YFSETQ. The CDR3 sequence: CASSLVGYLPLNTATQYF. CDR3 in DNA: TGCGCCAGCAGCTTGGTGGGATACTTACCCCTTAACACAGCTACGCAGTATTTT.

The genes are TRBV12-5 and TRBJ2-1; D might be TRBD1 or TRBD2, each matching 5 bases. The ends were cut back, 6 bases at V and 4 bases at J, with 16 bases in the middle. The CDR3 has 15 amino acids. Germline V lookup: CDR1 LGHNT, CDR2 FRNRAP. In DNA, the CDR3 is TGTGCTAGTGGATACGGGACGGACAATTACAATGAGCAGTTCTTC. The encoded protein is CASGYGTDNYNEQFF. The whole variable domain, remainder taken from reference TRBV12-5 and TRBJ2-1, is DARVTQTPRHKVTEMGQEVTMRCQPILGHNTVFWYRQTMMQGLELLAYFRNRAPLDDSGMPKDRFSAEMPDATLATLKIQPSEPRDSAVYFCASGYGTDNYNEQFFGPGTRLTVL.

The V call is TRBV28, the J call TRBJ1-2; D is ambiguous. The CDR3 runs to 13 residues. Trimming pared 6 bases from V and 4 bases from J, leaving 12 bases between. Germline CDR1 MDHEN, CDR2 SYDVKM. The CDR3 spells CASSPHGPYGYTF. The CDR3 DNA sequence: TGTGCCAGCAGCCCCCACGGGCCCTATGGCTACACCTTC.

V and J are TRBV27 and TRBJ1-5, with TRBD1 as a possible D gene (5 bases). The CDR3 length is 16 residues. Trimming took 5 bases from V and 1 from J, leaving 15 bases between them. Germline-derived CDR1 and CDR2 are MNHEY and SMNVEV (reference sequence). The CDR3 DNA follows: TGTGCCAGCAGTGTTGGGGGTCTAAGAAGCAATCAGCCCCAGCATTTT. This encodes CASSVGGLRSNQPQHF.